The 27 T cell receptor beta chains presented below share a single source sample, sequenced in a study of shared clonotypes between healthy human individuals. Using immunoSEQ multiplex PCR, the repertoire was profiled, and TCRdb retains in-frame clones only, with some absent. The sample has approximately 2,000,000 clones, just under 95% seen once. Sequencing input: naive CD4+ T cells from PBMCs. Subset given: CD45RA+ positively selected. The receptor set was obtained from a young man in good health. Some clones in this sample may be carry-over from other donors' samples.

The rearrangement uses TRBV7-8 and TRBJ2-1; D is undetermined. The V end lost 0 bases, the J end lost 0 bases, and 12 bases lay between the germline ends. Germline CDR1 and CDR2: SGHVS and FQNEAQ. There are 17 residues in the CDR3. In DNA form, the CDR3 reads TGTGCCAGCAGCTTAGCGGGCGTCCTCAGCTCCTACAATGAGCAGTTCTTC. It encodes CASSLAGVLSSYNEQFF.

The rearrangement joins TRBV14 to TRBJ2-7; 9 bases match TRBD2. The CDR3 contains 15 residues. Trimming at V came to 1 base and at J to 2 bases, leaving 3 bases not matched to a gene. The germline CDR1 and CDR2 sequences are SGHDN and FVKESK. Here the CDR3 reads CASSQAGGRAYEQYF. In DNA form, the CDR3 reads TGTGCCAGCAGCCAAGCGGGCGGGAGGGCCTACGAGCAGTACTTC.

This clone was seen once. The gene calls are TRBV6-6 and TRBJ2-5, with TRBD2 identical over 7 bases. There are 16 residues in the CDR3. After removal of 2 bases from V and 1 base from J, the junction contained 7 bases not matched to a gene. Per the germline V gene, CDR1 is MNHNY and CDR2 is SVGAGI (reference sequence). In DNA form, the CDR3 reads TGTGCCAGCAGTTACCCGAGCGGGACTGGCCAAGAGACCCAGTACTTC. Its translation: CASSYPSGTGQETQYF.

The chain couples TRBV11-3 to TRBJ2-1; 9 nucleotides agree with TRBD2. The CDR3 has 18 residues. CDR1 is SGHNT, CDR2 YENEEA, per germline. Trimming removed 0 bases from V and 6 bases from J; junction bases left unmatched: 12. The CDR3 loop reads CASSLEGTLAGRFNEQFF. CDR3 in DNA: TGTGCCAGCAGCTTAGAGGGTACCCTAGCGGGACGGTTCAATGAGCAGTTCTTC. The full variable domain, its missing parts supplied by reference TRBV11-3 and TRBJ2-1, is EAGVVQSPRYKIIEKKQPVAFWCNPISGHNTLYWYLQNLGQGPELLIRYENEEAVDDSQLPKDRFSAERLKGVDSTLKIQPAELGDSAVYLCASSLEGTLAGRFNEQFFGPGTRLTVL.

V and J are TRBV28 and TRBJ1-4; D is possibly TRBD1 (5 bases). There are 14 residues in the CDR3. CDR1 is MDHEN and CDR2 is SYDVKM in the germline V gene. The V end lost 6 bases, the J end lost 5 bases, and 13 bases lay between the germline ends. CDR3 coding DNA: TGTGCCAGCAGCCCGGCCGGGGCCAATGAAAAACTGTTTTTT. It specifies CASSPAGANEKLFF.

Details on this clone: The same CDR3 is also encoded by other DNA sequences in this sample. V usage is TRBV5-1 and J usage is TRBJ1-2; 7 positions match TRBD1. The CDR3 is 14 residues long. Trimming at V came to 2 bases and at J to 2 bases, leaving 3 bases not matched to a gene. Per germline, CDR1 SGHRS and CDR2 YFSETQ. CDR3 nucleotide sequence: TGCGCCAGCAGCTTTGACAGGGCAAACTATGGCTACACCTTC. Translating it yields CASSFDRANYGYTF.

This chain links TRBV25-1 with TRBJ2-6; D is unresolved. Germline V gene sequence: CDR1 MGHDK, CDR2 SYGVNS. Trimming stripped 3 bases from V and 0 bases from J, with 15 bases between. The CDR3 is made up of 18 amino acids. The CDR3 bases are TGTGCCAGCAGTGACTCCCTACACGATAACTCTGGGGCCAACGTCCTGACTTTC. Amino acid sequence: CASSDSLHDNSGANVLTF.

In the case of this clone: The sample has other DNA sequences that encode this CDR3 too. V usage is TRBV19 and J usage is TRBJ1-1; D unresolved. CDR1 and CDR2 (germline): LNHDA, SQIVND (reference sequence). This CDR3 spans 13 amino acids. V lost 3 bases and J 1 base, leaving 6 bases between the germline ends. The CDR3 bases are TGTGCCAGTAGTATCGGGAGGAACACTGAAGCTTTCTTT. It is translated as CASSIGRNTEAFF.

The V call is TRBV28, the J call TRBJ1-5; D possibly corresponds to TRBD1 (6 bases). Germline CDR1 MDHEN, CDR2 SYDVKM. Trimming stripped 5 bases from V and 4 bases from J, with 15 bases between. CDR3 length: 15 amino acids. CDR3 coding DNA: TGTGCCAGCAGTGATGGGACACAGTATAATCAGCCCCAGCATTTT. This encodes CASSDGTQYNQPQHF.

As regards this clone: A junction boundary mismatches the germline segment, possibly from a read error. The rearrangement links TRBV4-2 to TRBJ2-1; a possible D gene is TRBD2 (5 bases). CDR1 and CDR2 from the germline V gene are LGHNA and YNFKEQ. This CDR3 region has 13 residues. The CDR3 spells CASRASSNNEQFF. The CDR3 coding sequence is TGTGCCAGCAGGGCTAGCTCCAACAATGAGCAGTTCTTC.

The chain employs TRBV7-9 and TRBJ1-3; D uncertain. Trimming shortened V by 5 bases and J by 0 bases, and 11 bases separated the two germline ends. The germline V gene has CDR1 SEHNR and CDR2 FQNEAQ (reference sequence). This CDR3 is built from 15 residues. This CDR3 is CASSPLVGSGNTIYF. The DNA of the CDR3 is TGTGCCAGCAGCCCCCTAGTAGGCTCTGGAAACACCATATATTTT.

This clone was counted between two and nine times. The chain has TRBV6-5 and TRBJ1-1; D uncertain. CDR1 and CDR2 from the germline V gene are MNHEY and SVGAGI. V was pared by 7 bases and J by 1 base, with 10 bases between. This CDR3 comprises 13 residues. In DNA, the CDR3 is TGTGCCAGCATTAGATCAGGGAACACTGAAGCTTTCTTT. This gives the protein CASIRSGNTEAFF.

The chain couples TRBV30 to TRBJ1-1; the D gene is possibly TRBD1 (6 bases). V lost 8 bases and J lost 4, with 20 bases in between. This CDR3 comprises 14 residues. The germline V gene encodes CDR1 GTSNPN and CDR2 SVGIG (reference sequence). The CDR3 sequence is CARGRGFGSTEAFF. The CDR3 nucleotides read TGTGCCCGCGGAAGGGGGTTCGGCAGCACTGAAGCTTTCTTT. The variable domain in full, completed from reference TRBV30 and TRBJ1-1, reads SQTIHQWPATLVQPVGSPLSLECTVEGTSNPNLYWYRQAAGRGLQLLFYSVGIGQISSEVPQNLSASRPQDRQFILSSKKLLLSDSGFYLCARGRGFGSTEAFFGQGTRLTVV.

This chain connects TRBV5-5 to TRBJ1-5; 11 nucleotides agree with TRBD1. Germline CDR1 reads SGHKS; CDR2 reads YYEKEE (reference sequence). Unmatched junction bases numbered 4, after V lost 5 bases and J lost 0 bases. The CDR3 length is 16 residues. CDR3 sequence: CASSRTGGYSNQPQHF. The CDR3 region has the DNA TGTGCCAGCAGTAGGACAGGGGGCTATAGCAATCAGCCCCAGCATTTT.

This chain links TRBV19 with TRBJ2-5; 13 bases are a match to TRBD2. The V gene end was trimmed by 3 bases and the J gene end by 10 bases; junction bases not matched to a gene: 8. This CDR3 spans 15 amino acids. Germline CDR1 LNHDA, CDR2 SQIVND (reference sequence). CDR3 sequence reads: CASSIATSGRGLQYF. The CDR3 nucleotides read TGTGCCAGTAGTATCGCAACTAGCGGGAGGGGACTCCAGTACTTC.

The chain employs TRBV9 and TRBJ2-2, with 7 bases lining up with TRBD2. The CDR3 has 14 residues. Unmatched junction bases numbered 4, after V lost 4 bases and J lost 4 bases. The germline gives CDR1 SGDLS, CDR2 YYNGEE. The CDR3 nucleotides read TGTGCCAGCAGCCAGGGACTATCCACCGGGGAGCTGTTTTTT. Residues: CASSQGLSTGELFF.

This clone appeared once. The chain combines TRBV4-1 with TRBJ2-1; TRBD2 matches at 11 bases. The germline gives CDR1 MGHRA, CDR2 YSYEKL. V gave up 2 bases and J gave up 7 bases; unmatched junction bases: 10. CDR3 length: 17 amino acids. The CDR3 coding sequence is TGCGCCAGCAGCCAAAGAGTTCTACTAGCGGGAGAAAATGAGCAGTTCTTC. Its protein product is CASSQRVLLAGENEQFF.

The V gene is TRBV5-1, the J gene TRBJ1-1; 9 bases match TRBD1. The CDR3 totals 16 residues. V shed 3 bases, J shed 4 bases, and the junction held 10 bases outside the gene matches. The germline V gene encodes CDR1 SGHRS and CDR2 YFSETQ. The CDR3 coding sequence is TGCGCCAGCAGCTCTGGGACAGGGCTGATGATCACTGAAGCTTTCTTT. Its protein product is CASSSGTGLMITEAFF. The variable domain in full, with the rest retrieved from reference TRBV5-1 and TRBJ1-1, is KAGVTQTPRYLIKTRGQQVTLSCSPISGHRSVSWYQQTPGQGLQFLFEYFSETQRNKGNFPGRFSGRQFSNSRSEMNVSTLELGDSALYLCASSSGTGLMITEAFFGQGTRLTVV.

The V call is TRBV6-5, the J call TRBJ2-7; 8 bases are shared with TRBD2. V trimming: 6 bases; J trimming: 4 bases; junction bases outside the gene matches: 8. This CDR3 spans 14 amino acids. CDR1 and CDR2 (germline): MNHEY, SVGAGI. The CDR3 protein is CASRRAGVGYEQYF. DNA for the CDR3: TGTGCCAGCAGACGAGCGGGAGTTGGGTACGAGCAGTACTTC.

The chain is built from TRBV6-5 and TRBJ1-2, with D hard to call. The germline V gene encodes CDR1 MNHEY and CDR2 SVGAGI. Trimming stripped 2 bases from V and 8 bases from J, with 18 bases between. The CDR3 is made up of 15 amino acids. CDR3 nucleotides: TGTGCCAGCAGTTACACCAAGTCAGCCGGTATGGGCTACACCTTC. As protein: CASSYTKSAGMGYTF.

V gene TRBV27 combines with J gene TRBJ2-7; TRBD2 aligns across 10 bases. There are 13 residues in the CDR3. The junction had 1 base not matched to a gene; V was cut back by 2 bases and J by 6 bases. The germline V gene has CDR1 MNHEY and CDR2 SMNVEV (reference sequence). Here the CDR3 reads CASSLTSGIEQYF. CDR3 in DNA: TGTGCCAGCAGTTTAACTAGCGGGATCGAGCAGTACTTC.

This clone was observed a single time. The CDR3 DNA is TGTGCCAGCAGCCAAGTACCGACAGGGCGCGGCGAGCAGTACTTC. Translating it yields CASSQVPTGRGEQYF. The rearrangement links TRBV14 to TRBJ2-7; 7 bases match TRBD1. CDR3 size: 15 residues. Germline-derived CDR1 and CDR2 are SGHDN and FVKESK. Trimming at V came to 1 base and at J to 6 bases, leaving 9 bases not matched to a gene.

The chain carries TRBV28 and TRBJ2-7; 9 nucleotides line up with TRBD1. J was trimmed by 4 bases and V by 7 bases; bases with no gene match: 11. Germline CDR1 reads MDHEN; CDR2 reads SYDVKM. The CDR3 runs 15 residues. The CDR3 region has the DNA TGTGCCAGCAACTGGATTGGACAGGGGAGGTACGAGCAGTACTTC. It translates to CASNWIGQGRYEQYF.

The chain combines TRBV5-4 with TRBJ2-7; 16 bases fit TRBD2. The V gene end was trimmed by 4 bases and the J gene end by 10 bases; junction bases not matched to a gene: 5. This CDR3 comprises 14 residues. Per germline, CDR1 SGHNT and CDR2 YYREEE (reference sequence). Here the CDR3 reads CASSRGTSGGEQYF. DNA of the CDR3: TGTGCCAGCAGCCGCGGGACTAGCGGGGGGGAACAGTACTTC.

The gene calls are TRBV9 and TRBJ2-7; D may be TRBD2 (6 bases). The length of the CDR3 is 13 residues. The germline gives CDR1 SGDLS, CDR2 YYNGEE. V was clipped by 0 bases and J by 7 bases, with 11 bases between them. The CDR3 is CASSVDLGGEQYF. The CDR3 nucleotides read TGTGCCAGCAGCGTAGACCTCGGGGGAGAGCAGTACTTC.

V usage is TRBV4-3 and J usage is TRBJ1-4; TRBD1 agrees at 11 bases. Trimming took 0 bases from V and 13 from J; bases not matched to a gene: 13. This CDR3 contains 17 residues. Germline V gene sequence: CDR1 LGHNA, CDR2 YSLEER. In DNA form, the CDR3 reads TGCGCCAGCAGCCAAGATCTTGTGGGGACAGGGGGACGAGGACTGTTTTTT. Residues: CASSQDLVGTGGRGLFF.

There are a few counts of this clone. V and J are TRBV6-6 and TRBJ1-1; 11 nucleotides match TRBD1. The germline V gene encodes CDR1 MNHNY and CDR2 SVGAGI (reference sequence). This CDR3 contains 15 residues. V gave up 0 bases and J gave up 4 bases; unmatched junction bases: 1. The CDR3 region is CASSYSGTGGTEAFF. The CDR3 nucleotides read TGTGCCAGCAGTTACTCAGGGACAGGGGGCACTGAAGCTTTCTTT.